This entry describes one T cell receptor (beta chain). Its antigen is not identified. The entry originates in a study of T-cell memory formation after mild COVID-19. Study summary: Clustering of TCRs was largely donor specific.

The V gene lost 0 bases and the J gene lost 0 bases, with 11 bases spanning the gap. The CDR3 has 16 residues. The germline gives CDR1 MNHEY, CDR2 SMNVEV (reference sequence). TCRdb reprocessed the 5' RACE reads with MiXCR, giving one entry per CDR3 protein. The table shows roughly 250,000 distinct CDR3 sequences, with roughly 17% occurring only once. Study results and limitations: Largely, contracting CD4+ clones fell within CM and EM, and contracting CD8+ clones within EMRA. Within pre-infection memory, some responding clones were found, suggesting cross-reactive memory joined. Balance between CD4 and CD8 was seen in clones contracting day 15 to 85, and a CD4+ lean was seen in later expanders.

V usage is TRBV27 and J usage is TRBJ1-2; D gene uncertain. Input material: PBMCs or a T cell subset sorted from them (not recorded which). The TCR was taken from a man aged 18 to 29 who had mild COVID-19 (a few samples of this study predate the infection). Cell type and time point are not known. The CDR3 region is CASSLSARSPNYGYTF. The CDR3 coding sequence is TGTGCCAGCAGTTTATCCGCCCGGAGTCCTAACTATGGCTACACCTTC.